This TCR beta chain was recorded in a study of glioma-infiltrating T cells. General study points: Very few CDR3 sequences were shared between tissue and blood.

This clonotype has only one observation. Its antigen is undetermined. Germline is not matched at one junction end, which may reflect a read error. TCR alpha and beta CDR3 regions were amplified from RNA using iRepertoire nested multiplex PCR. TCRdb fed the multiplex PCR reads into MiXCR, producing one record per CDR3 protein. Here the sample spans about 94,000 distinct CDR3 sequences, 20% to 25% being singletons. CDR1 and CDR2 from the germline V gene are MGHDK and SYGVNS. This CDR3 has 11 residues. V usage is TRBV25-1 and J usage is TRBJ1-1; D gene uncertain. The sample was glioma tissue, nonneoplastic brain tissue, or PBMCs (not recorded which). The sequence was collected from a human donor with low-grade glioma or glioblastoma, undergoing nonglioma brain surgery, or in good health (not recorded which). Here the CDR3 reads CASKVNTEAFF. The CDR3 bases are TGCGCCAGCAAGGTGAACACTGAAGCTTTCTTT.